This entry lists 17 T cell receptor beta chains sequenced from one sample in a study of a mutant IDH1 vaccine in newly diagnosed glioma. What these receptors recognize is not known. Sample time point: week 23, last vaccination. Topical imiquimod was applied with each vaccine dose, which held 300 ug of mutant IDH1 20-mer peptide. Assay used: immunoSEQ multiplex PCR; TCRdb lists only in-frame clones, some missing. The table has approximately 82,000 clones, approximately 85% seen once; the top ten hold approximately 0.8%. The source material was PBMCs, sampled from a glioma patient whose treatment included an IDH1 peptide vaccine. Source of these receptors: a woman in her forties or fifties with glioma.

This sequence joins TRBV10-3 and TRBJ2-7; D may be TRBD1 (6 bases). V was clipped by 2 bases and J by 2 bases, with 10 bases between them. CDR3 size: 14 residues. Germline lookup yields CDR1 ENHRY and CDR2 SYGVKD. The CDR3 sequence is CAISEGQWTYEQYF. CDR3 sequence (DNA): TGTGCCATCAGTGAGGGACAGTGGACCTACGAGCAGTACTTC.

This chain connects TRBV2 to TRBJ1-2; a weak D match, TRBD1 (6 bases). The germline V gene has CDR1 SNHLY and CDR2 FYNNEI. Deletions cut 4 bases from V and 6 bases from J, with 12 bases between. The CDR3 consists of 13 residues. The CDR3 nucleotides read TGTGCCAGCAGTGTACAGGGTACCAATGGCTACACCTTC. Amino acid sequence: CASSVQGTNGYTF.

The chain employs TRBV28 and TRBJ2-7, with 10 bases aligning to TRBD1. This CDR3 region has 17 residues. After removal of 6 bases from V and 3 bases from J, the junction contained 14 bases not matched to a gene. The germline V gene has CDR1 MDHEN and CDR2 SYDVKM. In nucleotides, the CDR3 is TGTGCCAGCAGGGTGCCGGGACAGGGGAAATCAGGCTACGAGCAGTACTTC. As protein: CASRVPGQGKSGYEQYF.

To note about this clone: Other nucleotide sequences in the sample specify the same CDR3. V is TRBV30 and J is TRBJ2-1, with D possibly TRBD2 on 6 matching bases. This CDR3 comprises 13 residues. Per germline, CDR1 GTSNPN and CDR2 SVGIG (reference sequence). The V end lost 0 bases, the J end lost 6 bases, and 9 bases lay between the germline ends. The CDR3 DNA follows: TGTGCCTGGAGTGTGGGGGGAGGCAATGAGCAGTTCTTC. Translating it yields CAWSVGGGNEQFF.

CDR3 amino acids: CASSLNRGDTEAFF. In DNA, the CDR3 is TGTGCCAGCAGTCTAAACCGGGGGGACACTGAAGCTTTCTTT. The genes are TRBV7-3 and TRBJ1-1, with D perhaps matching TRBD1 (5 bases). The CDR3 spans 14 residues. Looked up from germline, CDR1 is SGHTA and CDR2 is FQGTGA. Trimming cost V 6 bases and J 3 bases, with 14 bases left between them.

The rearrangement joins TRBV5-1 to TRBJ1-1; D not resolved. Germline V CDR1 and CDR2: SGHRS, YFSETQ. The CDR3 length is 12 residues. V shed 1 base and J shed 5 bases, with 6 bases lying between them. CDR3 sequence (DNA): TGCGCCAGCAGCTTGATAGGGACTGAAGCTTTCTTT. This codes for CASSLIGTEAFF.

The rearrangement joins TRBV6-1 to TRBJ2-5, with a possible D match to TRBD2 (6 bases). The CDR3 spans 15 residues. Germline V gene data show CDR1 as MNHNS and CDR2 as SASEGT. V was trimmed by 7 bases and J by 2 bases, leaving 17 bases between them. The CDR3, as DNA: TGTGCCAGCATAAGGACCGGGACTCAACAAGAGACCCAGTACTTC. This translates into CASIRTGTQQETQYF.

This clone was recorded a few times. This chain joins TRBV6-5 and TRBJ1-5; tentatively, D is TRBD1 (5 bases). Germline CDR1 and CDR2: MNHEY and SVGAGI. V was shortened by 2 bases and J by 7 bases, with 9 bases between the two germline ends. The CDR3 consists of 13 residues. The CDR3 region is CASSYNEGQPQHF. In nucleotides, the CDR3 is TGTGCCAGCAGTTACAATGAGGGGCAGCCCCAGCATTTT.

In DNA, the CDR3 is TGTGCCAGCGGGAGGGACGGGGGCGAGCAGTACTTC. The encoded protein is CASGRDGGEQYF. This chain links TRBV7-9 with TRBJ2-7, with TRBD2 identical over 7 bases. CDR3 length: 12 amino acids. Losses at the gene ends were 8 bases for V and 6 bases for J; bases not matched to a gene: 7. Germline assignment: CDR1 SEHNR and CDR2 FQNEAQ (reference sequence).

The chain has TRBV5-8 and TRBJ2-1, with 10 positions matching TRBD2. Trimming at V came to 5 bases and at J to 5 bases, leaving 13 bases not matched to a gene. CDR3 length equals 17 residues. CDR1 is SGHTS, CDR2 YDEGEE, per germline. CDR3 DNA sequence: TGTGCCAGCAGTTCCCTAAGTCTAGCGGGAGCCCACAATGAGCAGTTCTTC. Protein product: CASSSLSLAGAHNEQFF.

This chain connects TRBV7-8 to TRBJ2-7; tentatively, D is TRBD1 (6 bases). Looked up from germline, CDR1 is SGHVS and CDR2 is FQNEAQ. The CDR3 consists of 15 residues. The V end lost 3 bases, the J end lost 0 bases, and 12 bases lay between the germline ends. The chain's CDR3 is CASSLGRGISYEQYF. CDR3 coding DNA: TGTGCCAGCAGCTTGGGCAGGGGTATCTCCTACGAGCAGTACTTC.

The chain employs TRBV9 and TRBJ2-1; D unclear. V was trimmed by 0 bases and J by 8 bases, leaving 6 bases between them. The CDR3 has 12 residues. Germline values: CDR1 SGDLS, CDR2 YYNGEE. CDR3: CASSVASHEQFF. DNA of the CDR3: TGTGCCAGCAGCGTAGCGAGTCATGAGCAGTTCTTC.

The chain joins TRBV5-1 to TRBJ2-1, with 14 positions matching TRBD2. Germline V gene lookup returns CDR1 SGHRS and CDR2 YFSETQ. Losses at the gene ends were 2 bases for V and 8 bases for J; bases not matched to a gene: 3. This CDR3 is 15 amino acids long. CDR3: CASSFGTSGSHEQFF. The CDR3 DNA follows: TGCGCCAGCAGCTTCGGGACTAGCGGGAGTCATGAGCAGTTCTTC.

This clone was observed once. The chain joins TRBV29-1 to TRBJ2-5; D possibly corresponds to TRBD1 (6 bases). The CDR3 is 13 residues long. Germline loops: CDR1 SQVTM, CDR2 ANQGSEA. Trimming took off 4 bases at V and 4 bases at J, with 13 bases between the two ends. CDR3 loop: CSVGPLGGETQYF. The CDR3 DNA reads as TGCAGCGTTGGCCCCCTAGGGGGAGAGACCCAGTACTTC.

The chain links TRBV18 to TRBJ2-3; tentatively, D is TRBD1 (5 bases). CDR1 is KGHSH and CDR2 is LQKENI in the germline V gene. The CDR3 loop spans 15 amino acids. V was shortened by 2 bases and J by 0 bases, with 9 bases between the two germline ends. The CDR3 sequence: CASSPLGASTDTQYF. CDR3 coding DNA: TGTGCCAGCTCACCATTAGGGGCAAGCACAGATACGCAGTATTTT.

The chain has TRBV6-5 and TRBJ1-4; D unresolved. This CDR3 spans 15 amino acids. Trimming shortened V by 7 bases and J by 7 bases, and 19 bases separated the two germline ends. CDR1 and CDR2 (germline): MNHEY, SVGAGI. CDR3 bases: TGTGCCAGCACCCGAAAACCCGGGGTTCCTGAAAAACTGTTTTTT. Translating gives CASTRKPGVPEKLFF.

This chain joins TRBV7-8 and TRBJ1-2, with a weak D call TRBD1 (5 bases). Germline V lookup: CDR1 SGHVS, CDR2 FQNEAQ. This CDR3 region has 14 residues. The V and J ends lost 0 bases and 6 bases respectively, with 11 bases between them. The chain's CDR3 is CASSLAQEGHGYTF. CDR3 in DNA: TGTGCCAGCAGCTTAGCCCAGGAGGGACATGGCTACACCTTC. Full variable domain (rest looked up from reference TRBV7-8 and TRBJ1-2): GAGVSQSPRYKVAKRGQDVALRCDPISGHVSLFWYQQALGQGPEFLTYFQNEAQLDKSGLPSDRFFAERPEGSVSTLKIQRTQQEDSAVYLCASSLAQEGHGYTFGSGTRLTVV.